The clone carrying this TCR beta chain was seen a handful of times. Its antigen is currently unknown. The entry originates in a study of T cell clonotyping in hematopoietic cell transplantation. Study-wide points: At the given depth, recipient repertoires were over 95% de novo clonotypes. Pathologically expanded recipient clonotypes increased progressively from day 30 to day 180 as diversity fell. CD4 and CD8 repertoire contributions could not be separated without sorting. Higher Inverse Simpson Index values in graft donor and pretransplant recipient predicted broader posttransplant TCR diversity.

Trimming removed 3 bases from V and 6 bases from J, with 9 bases in between. CDR3 length equals 11 residues. The germline gives CDR1 GTSNPN, CDR2 SVGIG (reference sequence). Profiling relied on immunoSEQ multiplex PCR, and the TCRdb table lists in-frame clones only, not all of them. Among about 16,000 clones listed, 60% to 75% were seen once. The chain joins TRBV30 to TRBJ2-7; D is ambiguous. This TCR derives from a woman aged 55-69 years in good health. Some clones in this sample may be carry-over from other donors' samples. The sequencing sample was made of peripheral blood mononuclear cells. In DNA, the CDR3 is TGTGCCTGGAGGCCCGGCGGCGAGCAGTACTTC. The encoded protein is CAWRPGGEQYF.